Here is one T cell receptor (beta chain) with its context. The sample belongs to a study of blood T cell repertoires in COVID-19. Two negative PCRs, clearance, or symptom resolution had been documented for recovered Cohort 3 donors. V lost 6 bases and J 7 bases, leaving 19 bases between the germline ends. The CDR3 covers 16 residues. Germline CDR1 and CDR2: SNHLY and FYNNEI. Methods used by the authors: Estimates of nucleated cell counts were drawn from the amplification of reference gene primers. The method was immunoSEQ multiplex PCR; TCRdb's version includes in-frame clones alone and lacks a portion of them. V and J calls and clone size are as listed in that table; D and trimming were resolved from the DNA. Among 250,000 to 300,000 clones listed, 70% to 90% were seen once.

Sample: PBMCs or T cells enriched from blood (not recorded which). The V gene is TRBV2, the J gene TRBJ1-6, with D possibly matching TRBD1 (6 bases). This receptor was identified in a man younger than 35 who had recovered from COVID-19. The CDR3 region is CASSPLRGRLNSPLHF. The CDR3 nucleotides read TGTGCCAGCAGCCCCCTGCGGGGGCGGTTAAATTCACCCCTCCACTTT.